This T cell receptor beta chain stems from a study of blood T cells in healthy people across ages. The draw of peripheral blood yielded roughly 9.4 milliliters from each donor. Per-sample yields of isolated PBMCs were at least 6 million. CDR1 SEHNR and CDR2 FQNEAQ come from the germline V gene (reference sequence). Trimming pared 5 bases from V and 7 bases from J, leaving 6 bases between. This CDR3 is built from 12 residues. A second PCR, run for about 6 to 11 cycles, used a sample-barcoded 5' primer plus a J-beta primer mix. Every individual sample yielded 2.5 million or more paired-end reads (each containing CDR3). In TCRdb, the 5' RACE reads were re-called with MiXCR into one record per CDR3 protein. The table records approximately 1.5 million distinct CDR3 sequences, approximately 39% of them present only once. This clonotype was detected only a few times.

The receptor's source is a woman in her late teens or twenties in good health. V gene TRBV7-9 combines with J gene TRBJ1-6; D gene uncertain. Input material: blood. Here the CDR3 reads CASSGDNSPLHF. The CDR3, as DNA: TGTGCCAGCAGCGGTGACAATTCACCCCTCCACTTT.